This T cell receptor (beta chain) derives from a study of blood T cell repertoires in COVID-19. Study-wide context: PBMCs, B-cell-depleted T cells, or T cells were the source of the cDNA or gDNA that made up the material.

V lost 1 base, J lost 1 base, and 1 base stayed unmatched. Looked up from germline, CDR1 is ENHRY and CDR2 is SYGVKD. This CDR3 comprises 15 residues. Original analysis: Estimates of nucleated cell counts were drawn from the amplification of reference gene primers. Profiling relied on immunoSEQ multiplex PCR, and the TCRdb table lists in-frame clones only, not all of them. From that table come the V and J calls and clone size; the DNA was used to work out D and trimming. The sample consists of about 83,000 clones, roughly 87% of them appearing once. This TCR was recovered from a woman aged 45 to 65 with active or convalescent COVID-19. V usage is TRBV10-3 and J usage is TRBJ2-5, with TRBD2 matching over 9 bases. Sequencing used peripheral blood. The CDR3 loop reads CAISELAGAQETQYF. DNA of the CDR3: TGTGCCATCAGTGAGTTAGCGGGGGCCCAAGAGACCCAGTACTTC.